This TCR beta chain was observed in a study of response to subunit inactivated influenza vaccine (dated by TCRdb to between 2018 and 2020). Turning to the overall study: The study used deep quantitative T cell receptor repertoire profiling to track responses to a trivalent subunit inactivated influenza vaccine. The full study reports these points: The authors proposed that each seasonal influenza vaccination may bring in only a limited number of new T cells.

Sequences MNHEY (CDR1) and SVGAGI (CDR2) are obtained from the germline V gene. The CDR3 runs 13 residues from the cysteine to the phenylalanine. Only the CDR3 region is kept as DNA, spanning 39 bases read in frame from base 1. The trim is 4 bases for V and 5 bases for J, with a gap of 11 bases between the germline ends. For this clonotype: The clone's antigen remains unknown. No clone much larger than this one lies a single base away; base qualities are absent.

The library was generated by RT-PCR. The data were produced on an Illumina HiSeq 2500. Clones were called with MiXCR by TCRdb after fastp trimmed the public reads at Q25, and only in-frame beta chains were retained. Identical CDR3 protein sequences are pooled into one entry, listed with their most common genes and DNA. Counted in this sample were some 300,000 distinct CDR3 sequences; approximately 20% of them appeared once. 10% of the sample comes from the top ten. Sequenced material: PBMCs from blood, taken less than 22 months after vaccination. The sequence is built from TRBV6-5 and TRBJ1-2; the D gene cannot be named for sure. The clonotype originates from a man aged 50-75 years who received an inactivated influenza vaccine. Donor details come from another sample of the same person, matched by shared clones. The CDR3 reads CASSSAGRYGYTF. The bases read TGTGCCAGCAGTTCCGCCGGACGATATGGCTACACCTTC.